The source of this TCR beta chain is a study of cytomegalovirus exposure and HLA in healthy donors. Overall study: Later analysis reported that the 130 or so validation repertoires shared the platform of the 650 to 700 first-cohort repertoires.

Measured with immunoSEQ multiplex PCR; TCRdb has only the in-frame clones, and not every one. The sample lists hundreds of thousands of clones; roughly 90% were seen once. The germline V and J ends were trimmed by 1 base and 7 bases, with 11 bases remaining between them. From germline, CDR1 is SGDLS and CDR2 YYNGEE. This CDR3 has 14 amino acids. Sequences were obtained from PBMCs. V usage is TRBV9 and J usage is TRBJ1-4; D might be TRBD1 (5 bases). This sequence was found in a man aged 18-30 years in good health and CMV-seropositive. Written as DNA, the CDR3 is TGTGCCAGCAGCGTACGGGCAGGGAGTGAAAAACTGTTTTTT. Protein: CASSVRAGSEKLFF.